The clone carrying this T cell receptor (beta chain) showed up many times. Patients were uniformly node-negative by CT and PET/CT and had received no prior chemotherapy or radiotherapy, with no other malignancies. This CDR3 comprises 15 residues. CDR1 is DFQATT and CDR2 is SNEGSKA in the germline V gene (reference sequence). Trimming cost V 1 base and J 1 base, with 11 bases left between them. Multiplex PCR, run in two rounds, amplified TCR beta CDR3 from genomic DNA. Round-one PCR had primers specific to each TRBV and TRBJ gene. MiXCR, run by TCRdb on the multiplex PCR reads, gives a single entry per CDR3 protein. The data contain approximately 17,000 distinct CDR3 sequences, 25% to 30% of them singletons. This sample was taken from a study of prognosis after radiotherapy for stage I lung cancer. Study-wide background: Distant metastases developed in a handful of patients after radiotherapy (median approximately 7 months); about 14 showed no significant progression.

V is TRBV20-1 and J is TRBJ1-5, with D possibly matching TRBD1 (5 bases). The source material was PBMCs, sampled before or after stereotactic body radiation therapy (not recorded which). The origin of this receptor is a donor over 45 with non-small cell lung cancer. The CDR3 protein is CSARGGTSSNQPQHF. In DNA form, the CDR3 reads TGCAGTGCTAGAGGCGGGACTTCCAGCAATCAGCCCCAGCATTTT.